This is a list of T cell receptor beta chains from one sample in a study of CD4+ T cells in melanoma. TCRdb's table, derived via immunoSEQ multiplex PCR, lists solely in-frame clones and lacks some. The sample lists about 10,000 clones; around two thirds were seen once. The sample taken for sequencing was cells from a culture (not recorded whether cultured in vitro). The source of these receptors is a human donor with melanoma. CDR3s include the opening cysteine and the closing phenylalanine or tryptophan.

v_gene,j_gene,CDR3aa
TRBV2,TRBJ1-2,CASSATANYGYTF
TRBV6-5,TRBJ2-7,CASSRTRTKYEQYF
TRBV11-2,TRBJ2-7,CASSPWGGKYEQYF
TRBV6-1,TRBJ1-1,CASSPWGRALSEAFF
TRBV2,TRBJ1-1,CASGGQEGTEAFF
TRBV2,TRBJ2-3,CASRTPGQITDTQYF
TRBV2,TRBJ2-3,CASSVSGQSTDTQYF
TRBV19,TRBJ2-5,CASSIRVQETQYF
TRBV7-9,TRBJ2-3,CASRTGTGNTDTQYF
TRBV7-9,TRBJ2-5,CASSSVKARLETQYF
TRBV2,TRBJ2-5,CASSEFRETQYF
TRBV19,TRBJ2-5,CASSPGGGLTGRDETQYF
TRBV11-2,TRBJ1-3,CASSLVQGSAGNTIYF
TRBV4-1,TRBJ2-3,CASSQFTGIGTDTQYF
TRBV5-1,TRBJ1-4,CASSLQGTNEKLFF
TRBV7-3,TRBJ2-3,CASSLGGKSAQYF
TRBV7-3,TRBJ2-1,CASSSTGTASNEQFF
TRBV4-2,TRBJ1-5,CASSLGGAGGSSQPQHF
TRBV30,TRBJ1-1,CARRLTGTTEAFF
TRBV2,TRBJ1-6,CASSGARGGSPLHF
TRBV6-5,TRBJ2-3,CASSDGLSADTQYF
TRBV28,TRBJ1-2,CASSPLGTAFYGYTF
TRBV30,TRBJ2-3,CAWSVNGGDTQYF
TRBV19,TRBJ2-5,CASREGVYIQETQYF
TRBV6-5,TRBJ1-4,CASSLGQVATNEKLFF
TRBV30,TRBJ1-3,CAWSYGSGNTIYF
TRBV5-1,TRBJ1-1,CASSLASAPYTEAFF
TRBV13,TRBJ2-2,CASSSPRGAVSGELFF
TRBV10-3,TRBJ2-7,CAISESGQLYEQYF
TRBV16,TRBJ1-5,CASSQSGRDQPQHF
TRBV5-6,TRBJ1-1,CASSFGEFPPRATEAFF
TRBV5-1,TRBJ2-7,CASSPASGGYEQYF
TRBV5-1,TRBJ1-6,CASSVRGLGNSPLHF
TRBV30,TRBJ2-5,CAWSKGGGSAKTQYF
TRBV5-6,TRBJ1-2,CASSLTGHYGYTF
TRBV5-1,TRBJ1-1,CASSFSGQRVGAFF